This TCR beta chain emerged from a study of type 1 and type 2 diabetes patients. The study's findings and limits: Some T1D-only expanded clones might appear in more T2D or control samples.

With regard to this clonotype: Its antigen is as yet unknown.

Genomic DNA was the PCR template. The TCR beta CDR3 region was amplified using 30 forward and 13 reverse primers. TCRdb analysed the multiplex PCR reads with MiXCR anew, one entry per CDR3 protein. The table lists fewer than 350,000 distinct CDR3 sequences, roughly 44% of them singletons. Peripheral blood, around 10 milliliters per participant, was collected. The receptor's source is a man aged 18 to 30 with type 2 diabetes. The specimen sequenced was peripheral blood mononuclear cells (PBMCs).

The CDR3 DNA is TGTGCCAGCAATCTAGCGGGAGTGCCCCACGAGCAGTACTTC. Its protein product is CASNLAGVPHEQYF. The J gene is TRBJ2-7, the V gene TRBV2; 10 bases agree with TRBD2. V was pared by 7 bases and J by 5 bases, with 8 bases of the junction left unmatched. The CDR3 runs 14 residues. Germline V lookup: CDR1 SNHLY, CDR2 FYNNEI. Looking up the rest from reference TRBV2 and TRBJ2-7 gives the full variable domain: EPEVTQTPSHQVTQMGQEVILRCVPISNHLYFYWYRQILGQKVEFLVSFYNNEISEKSEIFDDQFSVERPDGSNFTLKIRSTKLEDSAMYFCASNLAGVPHEQYFGPGTRLTVT.